This TCR beta chain was identified in a study of T cell changes during pregnancy in multiple sclerosis. Germline V gene data show CDR1 as SNHLY and CDR2 as FYNNEI. With 6 bases removed from V and 6 bases from J, the gap between germline ends came to 8 bases. The CDR3 loop spans 11 amino acids. TCRdb's copy holds only in-frame clones and misses some; the assay was immunoSEQ multiplex PCR. The table lists some 70,000 clones, roughly 90% of them singletons. The genes are TRBV2 and TRBJ1-2; D ambiguous. This receptor was taken from a female donor in good health, enrolled as a control in a pregnancy study. Source: CD4+ T cells from peripheral blood mononuclear cells, taken in the third trimester of pregnancy. The DNA for the CDR3 is TGTGCCAGCAGCTCCGGTAATGGCTACACCTTC. Translated: CASSSGNGYTF.